Presented here are 28 T cell receptor beta chains from one specimen sequenced in a study of T cell responses to AZD1222 COVID-19 vaccine. The repertoire was sequenced with immunoSEQ multiplex PCR; TCRdb's copy has only in-frame clones and lacks some. The table has tens of thousands of clones, 60% to 85% seen once. The input for sequencing was peripheral blood, taken on day 0 of AZD1222 vaccination. Source of these receptors: an adult in good health.

This clone was seen once. This rearrangement joins TRBV9 to TRBJ2-1, with unresolved D. The germline V gene encodes CDR1 SGDLS and CDR2 YYNGEE. The CDR3 totals 13 residues. V was clipped by 3 bases and J by 8 bases, with 12 bases between them. The chain's CDR3 is CASSAPPWDEQFF. The CDR3, as DNA: TGTGCCAGCAGCGCCCCTCCTTGGGATGAGCAGTTCTTC. Based on the CDR3 plus reference TRBV9 and TRBJ2-1, the full variable domain is DSGVTQTPKHLITATGQRVTLRCSPRSGDLSVYWYQQSLDQGLQFLIQYYNGEERAKGNILERFSAQQFPDLHSELNLSSLELGDSALYFCASSAPPWDEQFFGPGTRLTVL.

Worth noting for this clone: Because the CDR3's place on the DNA is in doubt, the DNA is left out and the CDR3 is given as listed by TCRdb. This rearrangement joins TRBV28 to TRBJ1-2; no DNA check was done on the table's D call, TRBD1. Germline lookup yields CDR1 MDHEN and CDR2 SYDVKM. The CDR3 adds up to 14 amino acids, both ends counted. The CDR3 reads CASILDRVNGGYTF.

This clone was observed a few times. The chain has TRBV3-1 (or the pseudogene TRBV3-2) and TRBJ1-2; maybe TRBD1 (6 bases). Germline values: CDR1 LGHDT, CDR2 YNNKEL (reference sequence). The CDR3 sequence is 12 residues long. Trimming pared 4 bases from V and 14 bases from J, leaving 17 bases between. CDR3 sequence: CASSPLPDSVTF. CDR3 bases: TGTGCCAGCAGCCCGCTACCGGACAGCGTAACCTTC.

J is TRBJ2-2 and V is TRBV2; D perhaps matches TRBD1 (6 bases). The CDR3 loop spans 15 amino acids. The germline CDR1 and CDR2 sequences are SNHLY and FYNNEI. Deletions cut 5 bases from V and 4 bases from J, with 14 bases between. The CDR3 here is CASSRRAGATGELFF. The CDR3 bases are TGTGCCAGCAGTCGCCGGGCAGGGGCCACCGGGGAGCTGTTTTTT. The variable domain in full, with the rest retrieved from reference TRBV2 and TRBJ2-2, is EPEVTQTPSHQVTQMGQEVILRCVPISNHLYFYWYRQILGQKVEFLVSFYNNEISEKSEIFDDQFSVERPDGSNFTLKIRSTKLEDSAMYFCASSRRAGATGELFFGEGSRLTVL.

V is TRBV13 and J is TRBJ1-3; D call uncertain. CDR3 length: 15 amino acids. Deletions cut 0 bases from V and 1 base from J, with 7 bases between. From germline, CDR1 is PRHDT and CDR2 FYEKMQ (reference sequence). The CDR3 loop is CASSLGPGSGNTIYF. CDR3 nucleotides: TGTGCCAGCAGCTTAGGTCCTGGGTCTGGAAACACCATATATTTT.

This chain joins TRBV28 and TRBJ2-7, with 7 bases that match TRBD1. Germline V gene sequence: CDR1 MDHEN, CDR2 SYDVKM. J lost 8 bases, V lost 7 bases, and 5 bases had no gene match. The CDR3 sequence is 11 residues long. CDR3 nucleotides: TGTGCCAGCACCCGGGACAGAAAGCAGTACTTC. This codes for CASTRDRKQYF.

The genes are TRBV27 and TRBJ2-2; D is tentatively TRBD1 or TRBD2 (5 bases each). CDR1 is MNHEY and CDR2 is SMNVEV in the germline V gene (reference sequence). The length of the CDR3 is 16 residues. The V and J ends lost 5 bases and 2 bases respectively, with 15 bases between them. The CDR3 spells CASSDDGTINTGELFF. DNA of the CDR3: TGTGCCAGCAGTGACGACGGGACGATTAACACCGGGGAGCTGTTTTTT.

This rearrangement joins TRBV27 to TRBJ1-2, with D possibly matching TRBD1 (6 bases). V was trimmed by 3 bases and J by 2 bases, leaving 7 bases between them. The CDR3 has 13 amino acids. Germline loops: CDR1 MNHEY, CDR2 SMNVEV (reference sequence). The CDR3 protein is CASSFDRNYGYTF. The CDR3 nucleotides read TGTGCCAGCAGTTTCGACAGGAACTATGGCTACACCTTC.

This sequence joins TRBV12-3 or TRBV12-4 and TRBJ1-3; D uncertain. The CDR3 loop spans 12 amino acids. Trimming shortened V by 8 bases and J by 2 bases, and 7 bases separated the two germline ends. CDR3 sequence: CASVQTGNTIYF. DNA of the CDR3: TGTGCCAGCGTACAGACTGGAAACACCATATATTTT.

In this sample, this clone is medium-sized. The chain joins TRBV2 to TRBJ1-1; 11 bases are a match to TRBD1. The CDR3 is made up of 13 amino acids. V was clipped by 7 bases and J by 4 bases; unmatched bases: 2. Germline loops: CDR1 SNHLY, CDR2 FYNNEI. This CDR3 is CASMGQGGTEAFF. The CDR3 coding sequence is TGTGCCAGCATGGGACAGGGGGGCACTGAAGCTTTCTTT.

V gene TRBV24-1 combines with J gene TRBJ1-5, with D hard to call. Germline CDR1 is KGHDR and CDR2 is SFDVKD. Deletions cut 4 bases from V and 9 bases from J, with 9 bases between. The CDR3 spans 12 residues. This chain's CDR3 is CATSDGPRPQHF. The CDR3 coding sequence is TGTGCCACCAGTGACGGCCCAAGGCCCCAGCATTTT.

The chain uses TRBV12-2 and TRBJ1-2; the D call of TRBD1 is as the table states it, not checked on the DNA. TRBV12-2 is termed a pseudogene. The CDR3 totals 16 residues. CDR3 protein: CASRSTRETGGYGYTF. CDR3 sequence (DNA): TGTGCAAGTCGCTCAACCCGAGAGACAGGCGGCTATGGCTACACCTTC.

The chain employs TRBV5-1 and TRBJ2-1; 9 bases match TRBD2. There are 14 residues in the CDR3. Trimming removed 0 bases from V and 7 bases from J; junction bases left unmatched: 2. In germline, CDR1 is SGHRS, CDR2 YFSETQ. DNA for the CDR3: TGCGCCAGCAGCTTGGAGGGACTAGCTAATGAGCAGTTCTTC. It yields the protein CASSLEGLANEQFF.

This clone was detected once. This same CDR3 is encoded by further DNA sequences in the sample. The rearrangement links TRBV18 to TRBJ1-5, with D uncertain. V lost 6 bases and J lost 5, with 11 bases in between. The CDR3 runs 13 residues. Per the germline V gene, CDR1 is KGHSH and CDR2 is LQKENI. CDR3 protein: CASSPGRDQPQHF. In DNA form, the CDR3 reads TGTGCCAGCTCTCCGGGTCGAGATCAGCCCCAGCATTTT.

The V gene is TRBV6-5, the J gene TRBJ2-7; no clear D. CDR1 is MNHEY and CDR2 is SVGAGI in the germline V gene. This CDR3 is built from 13 residues. Trimming removed 4 bases from V and 6 bases from J, with 13 bases in between. In DNA form, the CDR3 reads TGTGCCAGCAGTTGGACCGCGGCCCTCGAGCAGTACGTC. Translation: CASSWTAALEQYV.

This clone has only a few counts. The chain employs TRBV6-2 or TRBV6-3 and TRBJ1-5; D remains unclear. CDR1 MNHEY and CDR2 SVGEGT come from the germline V gene. The CDR3 is 13 amino acids. The ends were cut back, 2 bases at V and 6 bases at J, with 8 bases in the middle. The CDR3 nucleotides read TGTGCCAGCAGTTACCGGGATCCTCAGCCCCAGCATTTT. Translating it yields CASSYRDPQPQHF.

The chain joins TRBV28 to TRBJ1-2; D uncertain. V lost 2 bases and J 8 bases, leaving 15 bases between the germline ends. Per the germline V gene, CDR1 is MDHEN and CDR2 is SYDVKM. The CDR3 has 14 residues. The CDR3 spells CASSLPRGSEGYTF. The CDR3 DNA is TGTGCCAGCAGTTTACCTCGCGGGTCGGAGGGCTACACCTTC.

The chain carries TRBV18 and TRBJ2-2, with D perhaps TRBD1 (5 bases). The ends were cut back, 5 bases at V and 0 bases at J, with 10 bases in the middle. The CDR3 covers 15 residues. The germline V gene has CDR1 KGHSH and CDR2 LQKENI. DNA of the CDR3: TGTGCCAGCTCATATCAGGACACGAACACCGGGGAGCTGTTTTTT. It codes for CASSYQDTNTGELFF.

The gene calls are TRBV28 and TRBJ2-7; tentative D call: TRBD1 (5 bases). V dropped 4 bases and J dropped 2 bases, with 12 bases sitting between them. CDR1 MDHEN and CDR2 SYDVKM come from the germline V gene. This CDR3 is built from 14 residues. The CDR3 here is CASSSFRVPYEQYV. CDR3 DNA: TGTGCCAGCAGTTCCTTCAGGGTTCCCTACGAGCAGTACGTC.

CDR3 nucleotide sequence: TGTGCCTCGAACCCCATTCGGACAGCTGCGAACACCGGGGAGCTGTTTTTT. Translated, it gives CASNPIRTAANTGELFF. The chain has TRBV19 and TRBJ2-2; tentatively, D is TRBD1 (6 bases). CDR3 size: 17 residues. CDR1 and CDR2 from the germline V gene are LNHDA and SQIVND (reference sequence). The V end was cut by 11 bases, the J end by 0 bases, with 22 bases between.

The chain joins TRBV10-1 to TRBJ2-1; D is perhaps TRBD1 or TRBD2 (6 bases each). The germline gives CDR1 WNHNN, CDR2 SYGVQD (reference sequence). V lost 3 bases and J 9 bases, leaving 21 bases between the germline ends. There are 16 residues in the CDR3. The CDR3, as DNA: TGCGCCAGCAGTGATCATCGGGGGCCTATTGCGGGTGAGCAGTTCTTC. It specifies CASSDHRGPIAGEQFF.

This sequence joins TRBV2 and TRBJ1-1, with D perhaps matching TRBD1 (6 bases). Trimming took 4 bases from V and 1 from J, leaving 10 bases between them. The CDR3 loop spans 14 amino acids. The germline gives CDR1 SNHLY, CDR2 FYNNEI. This chain's CDR3 is CASSVKGGNTEAFF. Here the CDR3 DNA reads TGTGCCAGCAGTGTGAAGGGGGGGAACACTGAAGCTTTCTTT.

The genes are TRBV9 and TRBJ1-3; possibly TRBD1 for D (6 bases). Per germline, CDR1 SGDLS and CDR2 YYNGEE. The CDR3 runs 15 residues. Trimming shortened V by 0 bases and J by 8 bases, and 15 bases separated the two germline ends. In nucleotides, the CDR3 is TGTGCCAGCAGCGTAGGACTGACAGGCACGTACACCATATATTTT. Translated, it gives CASSVGLTGTYTIYF.

This chain uses TRBV5-1 with TRBJ1-1, with TRBD1 as a possible D gene (6 bases). In germline, CDR1 is SGHRS, CDR2 YFSETQ. V lost 0 bases and J 1 base, leaving 7 bases between the germline ends. This CDR3 comprises 14 residues. CDR3 in amino acids: CASSLVGGNTEAFF. The CDR3 DNA reads as TGCGCCAGCAGCTTGGTAGGGGGGAACACTGAAGCTTTCTTT.

Written as DNA, the CDR3 is TGTGCCAGTAGTACTCAAACAGGGGGCTACAATCAGCCCCAGCATTTT. This gives the protein CASSTQTGGYNQPQHF. The rearrangement joins TRBV19 to TRBJ1-5; 9 nucleotides align to TRBD1. This CDR3 comprises 16 residues. Germline CDR1 LNHDA, CDR2 SQIVND (reference sequence). The V gene end was trimmed by 4 bases and the J gene end by 3 bases; junction bases not matched to a gene: 7.

This chain links TRBV6-5 with TRBJ1-3; the D gene is possibly TRBD1 (5 bases). V was shortened by 2 bases and J by 2 bases, with 10 bases between the two germline ends. Germline V lookup: CDR1 MNHEY, CDR2 SVGAGI. This CDR3 is built from 15 residues. In DNA form, the CDR3 reads TGTGCCAGCAGTTACACCGACAGTCCTGGAAACACCATATATTTT. This sequence encodes CASSYTDSPGNTIYF.

This chain joins TRBV5-5 and TRBJ2-2; D not certain. Trimming pared 0 bases from V and 1 base from J, leaving 10 bases between. Germline V gives CDR1 SGHKS, CDR2 YYEKEE (reference sequence). This CDR3 is built from 16 residues. The CDR3 loop reads CASSLADLRNTGELFF. CDR3 DNA: TGTGCCAGCAGCTTGGCGGATCTCAGGAACACCGGGGAGCTGTTTTTT.

In its sample, this clone ranks as large. The chain couples TRBV3-1 (or the pseudogene TRBV3-2) to TRBJ1-3; D not certain. There are 15 residues in the CDR3. V was cut by 0 bases and J by 0 bases, with 6 bases left in between. Germline V gene sequence: CDR1 LGHDT, CDR2 YNNKEL (reference sequence). The CDR3 nucleotides read TGTGCCAGCAGCCAAGATGGCGGCTCTGGAAACACCATATATTTT. It specifies CASSQDGGSGNTIYF.